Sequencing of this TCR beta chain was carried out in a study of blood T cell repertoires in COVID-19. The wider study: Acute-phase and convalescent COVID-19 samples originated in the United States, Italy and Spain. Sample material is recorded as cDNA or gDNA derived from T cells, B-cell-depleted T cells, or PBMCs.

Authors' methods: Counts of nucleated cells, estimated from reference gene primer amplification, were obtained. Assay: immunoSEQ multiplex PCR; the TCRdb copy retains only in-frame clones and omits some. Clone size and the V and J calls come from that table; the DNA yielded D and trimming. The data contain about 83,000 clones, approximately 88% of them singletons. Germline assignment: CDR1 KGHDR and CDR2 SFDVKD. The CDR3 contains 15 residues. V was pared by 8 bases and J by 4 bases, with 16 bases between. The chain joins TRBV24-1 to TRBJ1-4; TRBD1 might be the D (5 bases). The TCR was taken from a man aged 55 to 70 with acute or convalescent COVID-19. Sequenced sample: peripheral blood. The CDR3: CATIRWGEGNEKLFF. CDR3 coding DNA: TGTGCCACCATCAGGTGGGGGGAAGGTAATGAAAAACTGTTTTTT.